This TCR beta chain was sequenced for a study of blood T cell repertoires in COVID-19. Study as a whole: Samples of COVID-19 (acute and convalescent) were obtained from the United States, Italy and Spain.

This clone showed up just once. This table comes from immunoSEQ multiplex PCR, and its TCRdb copy is limited to in-frame clones, with some not included. The sample holds a few hundred thousand clones; 65% to 85% are singletons and the top ten take about 7%. The J segment lost 5 bases and the V segment lost 2 bases, leaving 8 bases of the junction unmatched. The CDR3 runs to 15 residues. The germline gives CDR1 MNHEY, CDR2 SVGAGI. Participants were placed into cohorts based on the clinical history they reported. Sequences were obtained from PBMCs or T cells enriched from blood (not recorded which). The chain combines TRBV6-5 with TRBJ2-7, with 8 bases matching TRBD1. This clonotype was sampled from a woman aged 40-49 years with acute COVID-19. CDR3 sequence (DNA): TGTGCCAGCAGTTACCTGGGACAGGTCGTCCACGAGCAGTACTTC. It codes for CASSYLGQVVHEQYF.